This TCR beta chain was obtained from a study of early T cells in non-severe SARS-CoV-2 infection. J lost 8 bases, V lost 5 bases, and 11 bases had no gene match. This CDR3 comprises 14 residues. Germline lookup yields CDR1 ENHRY and CDR2 SYGVKD. The table lists this clonotype with many counts. TCRdb analysed the 5' RACE reads with MiXCR anew, one entry per CDR3 protein. The sample carries roughly 68,000 distinct CDR3 sequences, roughly 5% recorded once. This rearrangement joins TRBV10-3 to TRBJ1-2, with TRBD1 matching over 7 bases. The TCR originated in an adult who was a healthcare worker with PCR-confirmed SARS-CoV-2 infection or an uninfected control (not recorded which). Sequencing was carried out using whole blood. As DNA, the CDR3 is TGTGCCATCAGTAATCGACAGGGACAATTAGGCTACACCTTC. Translated: CAISNRQGQLGYTF.